Each of the 24 T cell receptor beta chains below was sequenced from the same sample in a study of blood T cells in healthy people across ages. A sample-barcoded 5' primer and a J-beta primer mix were used in a second PCR of roughly 7 to 11 cycles. TCRdb re-called the 5' RACE reads through MiXCR, storing one row per CDR3 protein. The sample includes 720,000 or so distinct CDR3 sequences, approximately 40% of them seen just once. Specimen: blood. The source is a man at least 80 years old in good health.

V is TRBV20-1 and J is TRBJ2-1, with D perhaps matching TRBD2 (5 bases). The germline gives CDR1 DFQATT, CDR2 SNEGSKA (reference sequence). V was clipped by 1 base and J by 6 bases, with 10 bases between them. The CDR3 has 13 amino acids. The CDR3: CSARALGGNEQFF. The DNA of the CDR3 is TGCAGTGCTAGAGCGTTAGGAGGCAATGAGCAGTTCTTC.

This clonotype was detected once. V usage is TRBV7-6 and J usage is TRBJ1-4, with D perhaps TRBD1 (6 bases). V was shortened by 0 bases and J by 3 bases, with 11 bases between the two germline ends. Germline CDR1 is SGHVS and CDR2 is FNYEAQ. The length of the CDR3 is 16 residues. The CDR3 bases are TGTGCCAGCAGCTTAGCGTGGGCAGGGGCTAATGAAAAACTGTTTTTT. This translates into CASSLAWAGANEKLFF.

V gene TRBV6-1 combines with J gene TRBJ2-4, with D perhaps TRBD1 or TRBD2 (6 bases each). Germline V gene sequence: CDR1 MNHNS, CDR2 SASEGT. The CDR3 extends over 15 amino acids. The V and J ends lost 0 bases and 4 bases respectively, with 10 bases between them. The CDR3: CASSEAGAGKNIQYF. The CDR3, as DNA: TGTGCCAGCAGTGAAGCGGGGGCGGGAAAAAACATTCAGTACTTC.

The chain combines TRBV30 with TRBJ1-5; D may be TRBD1 (6 bases). Germline V gene lookup returns CDR1 GTSNPN and CDR2 SVGIG (reference sequence). The CDR3 loop spans 13 amino acids. V was shortened by 2 bases and J by 7 bases, with 12 bases between the two germline ends. The DNA for the CDR3 is TGTGCCTGGAGTACCCAGGGGAACCAGCCCCAGCATTTT. Amino acid sequence: CAWSTQGNQPQHF.

This clonotype was seen only a few times. A read error may explain this, as a much larger clone is one base away. The CDR3, as DNA: TGTGCCAGCAGTGCGACGTATACACCAGATACGCAGTATTTT. This encodes CASSATYTPDTQYF. The chain combines TRBV27 with TRBJ2-3; no clear D gene. CDR1 MNHEY and CDR2 SMNVEV come from the germline V gene (reference sequence). This CDR3 has 14 amino acids. Deletions cut 5 bases from V and 4 bases from J, with 13 bases between.

This chain uses TRBV20-1 with TRBJ2-3; D remains unclear. The CDR3 loop spans 14 amino acids. Germline V gene sequence: CDR1 DFQATT, CDR2 SNEGSKA (reference sequence). Trimming pared 5 bases from V and 0 bases from J, leaving 12 bases between. CDR3 sequence reads: CSAPGYSSTDTQYF. The DNA for the CDR3 is TGCAGTGCTCCCGGCTACTCTAGCACAGATACGCAGTATTTT.

This clonotype was counted ten times or more. The genes are TRBV6-5 and TRBJ1-4; no firm D call. Trimming removed 6 bases at V and 6 bases at J, with 11 bases between. Per germline, CDR1 MNHEY and CDR2 SVGAGI. The CDR3 has 13 amino acids. The CDR3 DNA reads TGTGCCAGCAGCCACCCCAGAGATGAAAAACTGTTTTTT. Translated: CASSHPRDEKLFF.

Ten or more counts support this clonotype. The CDR3 coding sequence is TGTGCCAGCAAGCCCGGAAACTCTGGGGCCAACGTCCTGACTTTC. Protein: CASKPGNSGANVLTF. V is TRBV27 and J is TRBJ2-6; no reliable D call. The V end was cut by 7 bases, the J end by 0 bases, with 10 bases between. From germline, CDR1 is MNHEY and CDR2 SMNVEV (reference sequence). The CDR3 extends over 15 amino acids.

This clonotype was observed once. The CDR3 nucleotides read TGTGCCAGCAGCCCGACTAGCGGGGTTGGTTACAATGAGCAGTTCTTC. It codes for CASSPTSGVGYNEQFF. This sequence joins TRBV5-6 and TRBJ2-1; 11 bases map to TRBD2. This CDR3 has 16 residues. V lost 4 bases to trimming and J lost 4 bases; unmatched junction nucleotides: 7. The germline V gene has CDR1 SGHDT and CDR2 YYEEEE.

The chain combines TRBV6-2 or TRBV6-3 with TRBJ1-5, with 7 bases lining up with TRBD1. Germline V gene data show CDR1 as MNHEY and CDR2 as SVGEGT. This CDR3 has 20 residues. After removal of 0 bases from V and 3 bases from J, the junction contained 17 bases not matched to a gene. CDR3 in DNA: TGTGCCAGCAGTTACTCGTATGACAGGGCCCTCAATTCAGACAATCAGCCCCAGCATTTT. It codes for CASSYSYDRALNSDNQPQHF.

The chain carries TRBV5-1 and TRBJ2-1; perhaps TRBD2 as D (5 bases). Trimming pared 1 base from V and 0 bases from J, leaving 8 bases between. The CDR3 runs 15 residues. CDR1 is SGHRS, CDR2 YFSETQ, per germline. The CDR3 is CASSLFGDSYNEQFF. CDR3 DNA: TGCGCCAGCAGCTTGTTCGGGGACTCCTACAATGAGCAGTTCTTC.

This clonotype was detected only a few times. The J gene is TRBJ1-2, the V gene TRBV7-2; the D is unclear. The ends were cut back, 2 bases at V and 6 bases at J, with 7 bases in the middle. CDR3 length: 12 residues. From germline, CDR1 is SGHTA and CDR2 FQGNSA. This CDR3 is CASSLTGNGYTF. The CDR3 coding sequence is TGTGCCAGCAGCTTAACCGGGAATGGCTACACCTTC.

The V and J genes are TRBV3-1 and TRBJ1-1; D is undetermined. Looked up from germline, CDR1 is LGHDT and CDR2 is YNNKEL (reference sequence). Trimming took off 0 bases at V and 3 bases at J, with 17 bases between the two ends. The CDR3 covers 17 residues. In DNA form, the CDR3 reads TGTGCCAGCAGCCAAGATGGTAGACGGGCAATCCACACTGAAGCTTTCTTT. Encoded protein: CASSQDGRRAIHTEAFF.

The chain employs TRBV10-2 and TRBJ1-1; 7 bases are shared with TRBD1. V gave up 2 bases and J gave up 6 bases; unmatched junction bases: 9. CDR3 length: 15 amino acids. Per germline, CDR1 WSHSY and CDR2 SAAADI. The CDR3, as DNA: TGCGCCAGCAGTGAGACATCGACAGGGCGGGCTGAAGCTTTCTTT. Protein: CASSETSTGRAEAFF.

This chain connects TRBV24-1 to TRBJ1-2; 9 positions match TRBD1. The trim removed 4 bases at V and 6 bases at J, leaving 2 bases unmatched. The CDR3 totals 13 residues. Per germline, CDR1 KGHDR and CDR2 SFDVKD. DNA for the CDR3: TGTGCCACCAGTGAAGGACAGGGGCATGGCTACACCTTC. Its protein is CATSEGQGHGYTF.

The CDR3 spells CASSLWPGGEISNQPQHF. The CDR3 DNA follows: TGCGCCAGCAGCTTGTGGCCAGGGGGCGAGATAAGCAATCAGCCCCAGCATTTT. The chain has TRBV5-1 and TRBJ1-5; 8 bases agree with TRBD1. Germline V gene sequence: CDR1 SGHRS, CDR2 YFSETQ. V gave up 1 base and J gave up 1 base; unmatched junction bases: 10. CDR3 size: 18 residues. Using reference TRBV5-1 and TRBJ1-5 for the parts outside the CDR3, the full variable domain is KAGVTQTPRYLIKTRGQQVTLSCSPISGHRSVSWYQQTPGQGLQFLFEYFSETQRNKGNFPGRFSGRQFSNSRSEMNVSTLELGDSALYLCASSLWPGGEISNQPQHFGDGTRLSIL.

The rearrangement uses TRBV7-9 and TRBJ2-3; D assignment may be TRBD1 or TRBD2 (5 bases each). Trimming shortened V by 5 bases and J by 1 base, and 22 bases separated the two germline ends. CDR3 size: 18 residues. The V gene's germline CDR1 is SEHNR and CDR2 FQNEAQ (reference sequence). The CDR3, as DNA: TGTGCCAGCAGCAATAGGGGTCAGCGGTACATGGGCACAGATACGCAGTATTTT. It is translated as CASSNRGQRYMGTDTQYF. Together with reference TRBV7-9 and TRBJ2-3, the CDR3 gives the full variable domain: DTGVSQNPRHKITKRGQNVTFRCDPISEHNRLYWYRQTLGQGPEFLTYFQNEAQLEKSRLLSDRFSAERPKGSFSTLEIQRTEQGDSAMYLCASSNRGQRYMGTDTQYFGPGTRLTVL.

The CDR3 here is CASTLLAGGYNEQFF. The CDR3 DNA reads TGTGCCAGCACTCTCCTAGCGGGAGGTTACAATGAGCAGTTCTTC. This chain connects TRBV6-2 or TRBV6-3 to TRBJ2-1, with 11 bases fitting TRBD2. The CDR3 totals 15 residues. V lost 7 bases and J lost 4; bases outside the gene matches: 6. Germline CDR1 MNHEY, CDR2 SVGEGT.

The sample holds a few counts of this clonotype. The chain uses TRBV18 and TRBJ2-7; D is perhaps TRBD2 (5 bases). Trimming pared 6 bases from V and 5 bases from J, leaving 11 bases between. This CDR3 has 12 amino acids. CDR1 is KGHSH and CDR2 is LQKENI in the germline V gene. CDR3 amino acids: CASSPQRDEQYF. For the CDR3, the DNA is TGTGCCAGCTCCCCGCAGAGGGACGAGCAGTACTTC.

The rearrangement uses TRBV7-9 and TRBJ1-4, with D uncertain. Germline V gene data show CDR1 as SEHNR and CDR2 as FQNEAQ (reference sequence). This CDR3 comprises 14 residues. The V end was cut by 5 bases, the J end by 4 bases, with 11 bases between. CDR3 sequence (DNA): TGTGCCAGCAGCAGGCGGAATAGTAATGAAAAACTGTTTTTT. This encodes CASSRRNSNEKLFF.

This rearrangement joins TRBV7-2 to TRBJ2-1; a possible D gene is TRBD2 (5 bases). Trimming cost V 5 bases and J 0 bases, with 11 bases left between them. Germline CDR1 SGHTA, CDR2 FQGNSA. The CDR3 covers 15 residues. The CDR3 sequence is CASSIDYSSYNEQFF. CDR3 sequence (DNA): TGTGCCAGCAGCATTGACTATAGCTCCTACAATGAGCAGTTCTTC.

V gene TRBV10-3 combines with J gene TRBJ2-1, with D possibly matching TRBD1 (7 bases). V was trimmed by 0 bases and J by 4 bases, leaving 13 bases between them. The CDR3 is 16 residues long. CDR1 is ENHRY, CDR2 SYGVKD, per germline. The chain's CDR3 is CAISESAQGGYNEQFF. DNA of the CDR3: TGTGCCATCAGTGAGTCTGCGCAGGGGGGTTACAATGAGCAGTTCTTC.

This chain connects TRBV6-2 or TRBV6-3 to TRBJ2-3; 7 nucleotides line up with TRBD2. Losses at the gene ends were 5 bases for V and 6 bases for J; bases not matched to a gene: 8. CDR3 length: 14 residues. The germline V gene encodes CDR1 MNHEY and CDR2 SVGEGT. CDR3 amino acids: CASSGRAGRDTQYF. For the CDR3, the DNA is TGTGCCAGCAGTGGACGAGCGGGGCGGGATACGCAGTATTTT.

This clonotype was found a few times. The chain carries TRBV4-2 and TRBJ2-6; D ambiguous. Trimming cost V 3 bases and J 4 bases, with 10 bases left between them. The CDR3 totals 15 residues. Germline V gene data show CDR1 as LGHNA and CDR2 as YNFKEQ. The CDR3: CASSQASDGANVLTF. For the CDR3, the DNA is TGTGCCAGCAGCCAGGCTAGTGACGGGGCCAACGTCCTGACTTTC.